This T cell receptor (beta chain) comes out of a study of cytomegalovirus exposure and HLA in healthy donors. PCR primers comprised 60 Vbeta and 13 Jbeta primers. This table comes from immunoSEQ multiplex PCR, and its TCRdb copy is limited to in-frame clones, with some not included. The top ten clones hold roughly 1.5% of a sample with about 190,000 clones, 60% to 80% of them seen once. There are a few counts of this clone. Germline V gives CDR1 MGHRA, CDR2 YSYEKL. This CDR3 comprises 15 residues. The V gene lost 1 base and the J gene lost 3 bases, with 10 bases spanning the gap. This receptor was identified in a woman aged 18-29 years in good health and CMV-seronegative. Sequences were obtained from PBMCs. The chain employs TRBV4-1 and TRBJ2-1; weak D call: TRBD2 (5 bases). The CDR3 DNA reads as TGCGCCAGCAGCCAAGTTTCTAGCAGCTACAATGAGCAGTTCTTC. It encodes CASSQVSSSYNEQFF.